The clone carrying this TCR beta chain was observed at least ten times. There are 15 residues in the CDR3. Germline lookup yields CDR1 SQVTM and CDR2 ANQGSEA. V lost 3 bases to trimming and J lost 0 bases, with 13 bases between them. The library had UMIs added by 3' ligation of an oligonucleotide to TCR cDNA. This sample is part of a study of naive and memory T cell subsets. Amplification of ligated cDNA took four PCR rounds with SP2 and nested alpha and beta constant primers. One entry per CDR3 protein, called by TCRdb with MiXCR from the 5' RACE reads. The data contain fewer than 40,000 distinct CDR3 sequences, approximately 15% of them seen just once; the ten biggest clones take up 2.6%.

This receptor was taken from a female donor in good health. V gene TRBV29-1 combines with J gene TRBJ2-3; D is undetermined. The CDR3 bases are TGCAGCGTTGAGGGCACCGTTGGGAGCACAGATACGCAGTATTTT. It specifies CSVEGTVGSTDTQYF.